This record covers a single T cell receptor beta chain. Donors showed nominal health when sampled, although they likely had unrecorded immune exposures. 60 Vbeta and 13 Jbeta primers were used in PCR. In the original workflow: Later reanalysis found 70 million to 95 million unique TCR beta chains, roughly 10 million of them shared. The protocol was immunoSEQ multiplex PCR, while the TCRdb copy is restricted to in-frame clones and leaves out a portion. V and J calls and clone size come straight from that table; D and trimming were deduced from the DNA. This repertoire shows some 120,000 clones, around four fifths found once; its top ten account for over 0.9%. Trimming removed 7 bases from V and 4 bases from J, with 23 bases in between. The CDR3 spans 16 residues. This sample stems from a study of cytomegalovirus exposure and HLA in healthy donors.

This sequence joins TRBV23-1 and TRBJ2-7; D might be TRBD1 (6 bases). TRBV23-1 is known as an ORF, though its function is uncertain. The material sequenced was PBMCs. The clonotype comes from a human donor in good health. This CDR3 reads CASKRVWGRLSYEQYF. Here the CDR3 DNA reads TGCGCCAGCAAGAGGGTCTGGGGGCGGCTTTCATACGAGCAGTACTTC.